The rows below give T cell receptor beta chains drawn from one sample of a study of CD8 T cells in Susac syndrome. In TCRdb, the immunoSEQ multiplex PCR reads were re-called with MiXCR into one record per CDR3 protein. Of some 240,000 distinct CDR3 sequences listed, less than 96% were seen once; the top ten hold roughly 0.1%. What was sequenced was CD4+ T cells from PBMCs. Source of these receptors: a human donor with Susac syndrome. CDR3s include the opening cysteine and the closing phenylalanine or tryptophan. The D gene is left open where the match is weak. Not all rows give a size; the values are once, few, many and, for expanded clones, a class.

>TRBV20-1|-|14|TRBJ1-3|-
TGCAGTGCTCGCGACAGCCTCTCTGGAAACACCATATATTTT
CSARDSLSGNTIYF
>TRBV7-2|TRBD1|17|TRBJ1-4|-
TGTGCCAGCAGCTCCTCCGGGACAGGGGGTGGCGATGAAAAACTGTTTTTT
CASSSSGTGGGDEKLFF
>TRBV12-3/TRBV12-4|-|13|TRBJ1-2|-
TGTGCCAGCAGTCCTCTCGGGACCTATGGCTACACCTTC
CASSPLGTYGYTF
>TRBV29-1|TRBD1|12|TRBJ2-5|-
TGCAGCGTCTATGGGACAGAGGTGACCCAGTACTTC
CSVYGTEVTQYF
>TRBV29-1|-|12|TRBJ2-1|-
TGCAGCGTTGTACTAGCAGTTGATGAGCAGTTCTTC
CSVVLAVDEQFF
>TRBV15|-|14|TRBJ2-6|-
TGTGCCACCAGCACCACGTCTGGGGCCAACGTCCTGACTTTC
CATSTTSGANVLTF
>TRBV25-1|-|14|TRBJ1-2|once
TGTGCCAGCAGTGAAATATCAGGGTACTATGGCTACACCTTC
CASSEISGYYGYTF
>TRBV9|-|13|TRBJ2-7|-
TGTGCCAGCAGCAAAACAGGGAGTTACGAGCAGTACTTC
CASSKTGSYEQYF
>TRBV29-1|-|16|TRBJ1-1|-
TGCAGCGCTCCATTCGGCGGGAGTTCGCGTTCCACTGAAGCTTTCTTT
CSAPFGGSSRSTEAFF
>TRBV15|-|14|TRBJ1-2|-
TGTGCCACCAGCAGAGGCCAGAGTAACTATGGCTACACCTTC
CATSRGQSNYGYTF
>TRBV29-1|-|12|TRBJ2-4|-
TGCAGCGTGACAGTAGCCAAAAACATTCAGTACTTC
CSVTVAKNIQYF
>TRBV11-3|-|13|TRBJ2-7|-
TGTGCCAGCAGCGGCGGGGCCAACTTCGAGCAGTACTTC
CASSGGANFEQYF
>TRBV20-1|-|17|TRBJ2-2|-
TGCAGTGCTAGAGATCCTCAATCGGGAGCGAACACCGGGGAGCTGTTTTTT
CSARDPQSGANTGELFF
>TRBV29-1|-|14|TRBJ2-7|-
TGCAGCGTTGTTTCCCGAATGAGCGAAACCGAGCAGTACTTC
CSVVSRMSETEQYF
>TRBV20-1|TRBD1|14|TRBJ2-7|-
TGCAGTGCTAGAGGACAGGGGGCGAGGTACGAGCAGTACTTC
CSARGQGARYEQYF
>TRBV20-1|TRBD1|14|TRBJ2-1|-
TGCAGTGCTAGTCCGACAGGGGCAACGGATGAGCAGTTCTTC
CSASPTGATDEQFF
>TRBV7-3|-|15|TRBJ2-1|-
TGTGCCAGCAGCTTGGACGGCCACTCCTACAATGAGCAGTTCTTC
CASSLDGHSYNEQFF
>TRBV18|TRBD1|12|TRBJ1-1|-
TGTGCCAGCTCACCGGTACAGGGGGAAGCTTTCTTT
CASSPVQGEAFF
>TRBV9|TRBD2|15|TRBJ2-2|-
TGTGCCAGCAGCGTGGGGGGGACGCACACCGGGGAGCTGTTTTTT
CASSVGGTHTGELFF
>TRBV25-1|TRBD2|14|TRBJ2-3|-
TGTGACAGCAGCCTAGCGGGTCGCACAGATACGCAGTATTTT
CDSSLAGRTDTQYF
>TRBV3-1|TRBD1|16|TRBJ2-4|-
TGTGCCAGCAGCCAAGATCAGGTGACAGGGGGGAACATTCAGTACTTC
CASSQDQVTGGNIQYF
>TRBV3-1|-|16|TRBJ2-3|-
TGTGCCAGCAGCCAAGAGGAGTCGTCTGGCACAGATACGCAGTATTTT
CASSQEESSGTDTQYF
>TRBV24-1|-|12|TRBJ1-2|-
TGTGCCACCAGTGATTCAGGGGCGAGCTACACCTTC
CATSDSGASYTF
>TRBV29-1|-|13|TRBJ2-4|-
TGCAGCGTTGGGTCCAACCTCGGTAACATTCAGTACTTC
CSVGSNLGNIQYF
>TRBV9|-|14|TRBJ2-5|-
TGTGCCAGCAGCGCGTCACCCTATCAAGAGACCCAGTACTTC
CASSASPYQETQYF
>TRBV29-1|-|14|TRBJ1-5|-
TGCAGCGTGGGAGAGGGTGGTGGCAATCAGCCCCAGCATTTT
CSVGEGGGNQPQHF
>TRBV29-1|-|11|TRBJ2-1|-
TGCAGCGTTGAAGAACTCAATGAGCAGTTCTTC
CSVEELNEQFF
>TRBV20-1|TRBD1|12|TRBJ2-3|-
TGCAGTGCCCAGGGGGACACAGATACGCAGTATTTT
CSAQGDTDTQYF
>TRBV25-1|-|16|TRBJ2-1|-
TGTGCCAGCAGTATGGGAATGTGGGCTGAGGGGAATGAGCAGTTCTTC
CASSMGMWAEGNEQFF
>TRBV4-2|TRBD2|18|TRBJ2-7|-
TGTGCCAGCAGCCAAGATCACGGGACTAGCGGTCCCGGATACGAGCAGTACTTC
CASSQDHGTSGPGYEQYF
>TRBV28|-|13|TRBJ1-2|-
TGTGCCAGCAGTTTTGTCCCAGGGGCTGGCTACACCTTC
CASSFVPGAGYTF